Reported below is one TCR beta chain. Other DNA sequences in this sample translate to the same CDR3. The data were taken from a study of control samples from healthy donors and cancer patients. Sequenced by immunoSEQ multiplex PCR; TCRdb stores in-frame clones only, minus some. The profile shows some 30,000 clones, 70% to 90% of them singletons. The CDR3 length is 12 residues. From germline, CDR1 is SGHKS and CDR2 YYEKEE (reference sequence). V was shortened by 1 base and J by 6 bases, with 6 bases between the two germline ends. Sequenced: formalin-fixed, paraffin-embedded tissue. The rearrangement joins TRBV5-5 to TRBJ2-3, with D unresolved. This TCR was recovered from a female donor with melanoma. The chain's CDR3 is CASSLKRDTQYF. DNA of the CDR3: TGTGCCAGCAGCTTGAAACGGGATACGCAGTATTTT.